The entry that follows covers one TCR beta chain sequence. The sample originates from a study of PD-L1 blockade in urothelial cancer. Study context: Median T cell yield from blood was approximately 130,000.

The V gene's germline CDR1 is GTSNPN and CDR2 SVGIG (reference sequence). V lost 4 bases, J lost 7 bases, and 11 bases lay in between. The CDR3 consists of 12 residues. Measured with immunoSEQ multiplex PCR; TCRdb has only the in-frame clones, and not every one. The sample holds approximately 100,000 clones; about nine tenths are singletons and the top ten take 0.8% to 1%. The specimen was PBMCs, collected around atezolizumab (anti-PD-L1) treatment. This TCR came from a woman older than 75 with urothelial cancer. The chain couples TRBV30 to TRBJ1-3; no clear D. The DNA of the CDR3 is TGTGCCTGGAACGGAGTAAGGAACACCATATATTTT. As protein: CAWNGVRNTIYF.